The sequence of this T cell receptor (beta chain) was determined in a study of blood T cell repertoires in COVID-19. Study summary: PBMCs, B-cell-depleted T cells, or T cells provided the cDNA or gDNA that made up the material.

The Seattle site enrolled patients during active infection and followed them longitudinally. In the original workflow: Quantification of nucleated cells was approximated via reference gene primer amplification. The assay was immunoSEQ multiplex PCR, and TCRdb's table has in-frame clones only and misses some. V, J and clone size are taken as reported in that table, and D and trimming were inferred from the DNA itself. This sample carries some 200,000 clones, 88% of them seen once, and the ten largest clones take 18%. Germline V gene lookup returns CDR1 SGHKS and CDR2 YYEKEE (reference sequence). The CDR3 is 15 amino acids. The V segment lost 2 bases and the J segment 8 bases; nucleotides outside the gene matches: 9.

Sequencing input: peripheral blood. The receptor's source is a man in his fifties or sixties with COVID-19, enrolled during active disease. V is TRBV5-5 and J is TRBJ1-3; 8 bases match TRBD1. The DNA of the CDR3 is TGTGCCAGCAGCTTCTCGACAGGGGACAGATACACCATATATTTT. Translation: CASSFSTGDRYTIYF.